A single sample gave rise to the 29 T cell receptor beta chains below, sequenced in a study of shared clonotypes between healthy human individuals. Assay used: immunoSEQ multiplex PCR; TCRdb lists only in-frame clones, some missing. The data hold around 500,000 clones, with 81% observed a single time. Input material: PBMCs. Receptor source: a woman in her thirties or forties in good health. Some clones in this sample may be carry-over from other donors' samples.

The CDR3 DNA reads as TGTGCCAGTAGTGACTCAAACAGGGTTCGGAACATTCAGTACTTC. It specifies CASSDSNRVRNIQYF. The chain employs TRBV19 and TRBJ2-4, with TRBD1 as a possible D gene (6 bases). Germline CDR1 LNHDA, CDR2 SQIVND (reference sequence). V lost 5 bases and J 7 bases, leaving 18 bases between the germline ends. This CDR3 comprises 15 residues.

The V call is TRBV2, the J call TRBJ2-1; 11 bases line up with TRBD2. This CDR3 has 15 residues. J lost 4 bases, V lost 6 bases, and 5 bases had no gene match. Germline assignment: CDR1 SNHLY and CDR2 FYNNEI. The CDR3 here is CASRLAGVRYNEQFF. The CDR3 DNA follows: TGTGCCAGCAGACTAGCGGGAGTCCGTTACAATGAGCAGTTCTTC.

The V and J genes are TRBV27 and TRBJ2-3, with D perhaps TRBD2 (5 bases). This CDR3 contains 13 residues. Germline V lookup: CDR1 MNHEY, CDR2 SMNVEV (reference sequence). Trimming took 0 bases from V and 6 from J, leaving 7 bases between them. The CDR3 sequence is CASSLSWEDTQYF. CDR3 bases: TGTGCCAGCAGTTTATCGTGGGAGGATACGCAGTATTTT.

This clone was detected a few times. The chain carries TRBV13 and TRBJ2-3, with 7 bases that match TRBD1. The germline V gene encodes CDR1 PRHDT and CDR2 FYEKMQ (reference sequence). V shed 2 bases, J shed 4 bases, and the junction held 6 bases outside the gene matches. This CDR3 is built from 15 residues. CDR3 DNA: TGTGCCAGCAGCTTAAACCACAGGGGCGCAGATACGCAGTATTTT. Amino acids: CASSLNHRGADTQYF.

The V call is TRBV10-3, the J call TRBJ2-2, with TRBD1 matching over 9 bases. Germline V gene lookup returns CDR1 ENHRY and CDR2 SYGVKD. The junction had 3 bases not matched to a gene; V was cut back by 8 bases and J by 5 bases. There are 13 residues in the CDR3. Here the CDR3 reads CAIGTGLTGELFF. The CDR3 bases are TGTGCCATCGGGACAGGGTTAACCGGGGAGCTGTTTTTT.

Here the CDR3 DNA reads TGCGCCAGCAGCTTGGGTGCGGCCCAAGAGACCCAGTACTTC. This sequence encodes CASSLGAAQETQYF. The V call is TRBV5-1, the J call TRBJ2-5; D is unresolved. The V gene lost 0 bases and the J gene lost 1 base, with 7 bases spanning the gap. The CDR3 consists of 14 residues. CDR1 is SGHRS and CDR2 is YFSETQ in the germline V gene.

The V gene is TRBV6-1, the J gene TRBJ2-2; 7 bases fit TRBD1. Per the germline V gene, CDR1 is MNHNS and CDR2 is SASEGT. This CDR3 region has 16 residues. J lost 5 bases, V lost 0 bases, and 6 bases had no gene match. This CDR3 reads CASSEALTGATGELFF. The CDR3 nucleotides read TGTGCCAGCAGTGAAGCGCTAACAGGGGCAACCGGGGAGCTGTTTTTT.

Points on this clone: This sequence is one base from a far larger clone and is likely a read error. In DNA form, the CDR3 reads TGTGCCAGCAGTTTTCGAGGGGTCAGGCAGTTCTTC. Translation: CASSFRGVRQFF. This chain joins TRBV27 and TRBJ2-1, with D perhaps given as TRBD1 or TRBD2 (5 bases each). This CDR3 has 12 amino acids. The V and J ends lost 3 bases and 12 bases respectively, with 12 bases between them. Germline CDR1 is MNHEY and CDR2 is SMNVEV (reference sequence).

In DNA form, the CDR3 reads TGTGCCAGCAGCAAAGAGGGGGGACAATACAATGAGCAGTTCTTC. Translating gives CASSKEGGQYNEQFF. V is TRBV7-9 and J is TRBJ2-1; the D gene could be TRBD1 or TRBD2 (6 bases each). The CDR3 length is 15 residues. Deletions cut 5 bases from V and 4 bases from J, with 15 bases between. CDR1 and CDR2 from the germline V gene are SEHNR and FQNEAQ (reference sequence).

This rearrangement joins TRBV30 to TRBJ2-7; a possible D gene is TRBD1 (8 bases). The CDR3 length is 14 residues. The V gene lost 2 bases and the J gene lost 3 bases, with 14 bases spanning the gap. CDR1 and CDR2 (germline): GTSNPN, SVGIG (reference sequence). CDR3 in amino acids: CAWSPGGTGYEQYF. CDR3 DNA: TGTGCCTGGAGTCCCGGGGGGACAGGCTACGAGCAGTACTTC.

J is TRBJ1-2 and V is TRBV30; D is undetermined. The CDR3 runs to 15 residues. Trimming cost V 3 bases and J 0 bases, with 14 bases left between them. Germline V gives CDR1 GTSNPN, CDR2 SVGIG (reference sequence). The CDR3 sequence: CAWSLLAAANYGYTF. The CDR3, as DNA: TGTGCCTGGAGCCTCCTGGCAGCCGCTAACTATGGCTACACCTTC.

The CDR3, as DNA: TGTGCCAGCAGCCCGGGGGCGGGAGGCTCCTACAATGAGCAGTTCTTC. Protein: CASSPGAGGSYNEQFF. This chain connects TRBV5-4 to TRBJ2-1; TRBD2 matches at 8 bases. Per the germline V gene, CDR1 is SGHNT and CDR2 is YYREEE (reference sequence). V was clipped by 4 bases and J by 0 bases; unmatched bases: 6. The CDR3 is 16 residues long.

The V and J genes are TRBV11-1 and TRBJ2-5; 14 bases map to TRBD2. This CDR3 is built from 17 residues. Germline V lookup: CDR1 SGHAT, CDR2 FQDESV (reference sequence). With V trimmed by 4 bases and J by 5 bases, 9 bases remained unmatched. The CDR3 sequence is CASSSGTSGSAWETQYF. As DNA, the CDR3 is TGTGCCAGCAGCTCAGGGACTAGCGGGAGTGCGTGGGAGACCCAGTACTTC.

V gene TRBV2 combines with J gene TRBJ1-1; TRBD1 might be the D (5 bases). V was cut by 5 bases and J by 5 bases, with 12 bases left in between. This CDR3 spans 13 amino acids. Germline CDR1 reads SNHLY; CDR2 reads FYNNEI. CDR3 in amino acids: CASSKQDSTEAFF. The CDR3 region has the DNA TGTGCCAGCAGTAAACAGGATTCGACTGAAGCTTTCTTT.

The chain has TRBV7-9 and TRBJ2-7; 11 positions match TRBD2. The germline CDR1 and CDR2 sequences are SEHNR and FQNEAQ (reference sequence). This CDR3 comprises 17 residues. The J segment lost 3 bases and the V segment lost 0 bases, leaving 7 bases of the junction unmatched. Here the CDR3 DNA reads TGTGCCAGCAGCTTAGCCGGGACTAGCGGAAAAAACTACGAGCAGTACTTC. Translating gives CASSLAGTSGKNYEQYF.

The V gene is TRBV6-5, the J gene TRBJ2-5, with 7 bases identical to TRBD1. The trim removed 7 bases at V and 5 bases at J, leaving 10 bases unmatched. The CDR3 loop spans 14 amino acids. Germline CDR1 MNHEY, CDR2 SVGAGI. CDR3 in amino acids: CASKKRTGVETQYF. CDR3 DNA sequence: TGTGCCAGCAAAAAACGAACAGGGGTGGAGACCCAGTACTTC.

Worth noting for this clone: A far more abundant clone sits one base away, making this likely a read error. The same CDR3 is also encoded by other DNA sequences in this sample. V and J are TRBV7-9 and TRBJ1-3; D ambiguous. CDR3 length: 14 amino acids. The germline CDR1 and CDR2 sequences are SEHNR and FQNEAQ (reference sequence). The DNA for the CDR3 is TGTGCTAGCAGCCTACAACGCTCTGGAAACACCATATATTTT. Translated: CASSLQRSGNTIYF.

This clone was recorded a few times. The V call is TRBV27, the J call TRBJ2-2; the D is unclear. V lost 5 bases and J lost 4, with 8 bases in between. Germline V lookup: CDR1 MNHEY, CDR2 SMNVEV (reference sequence). This CDR3 has 13 amino acids. CDR3 bases: TGTGCCAGCAGTCCGTGGGCCACCGGGGAGCTGTTTTTT. Its protein product is CASSPWATGELFF.

As concerns this clone: Distinct nucleotide sequences in the sample also encode this CDR3. The chain uses TRBV2 and TRBJ2-5, with D hard to call. Trimming shortened V by 1 base and J by 5 bases, and 8 bases separated the two germline ends. Germline CDR1 reads SNHLY; CDR2 reads FYNNEI. The CDR3 loop spans 13 amino acids. CDR3 DNA sequence: TGTGCCAGCAGTGAAGGTCGCGACGAGACCCAGTACTTC. Protein product: CASSEGRDETQYF.

This clone occurred once. This chain joins TRBV7-8 and TRBJ1-1; D ambiguous. The CDR3 totals 14 residues. The germline V and J ends were trimmed by 2 bases and 4 bases, with 11 bases remaining between them. Germline assignment: CDR1 SGHVS and CDR2 FQNEAQ. CDR3 region: CASSLRGRVTEAFF. The DNA for the CDR3 is TGTGCCAGCAGCTTACGGGGTAGGGTCACTGAAGCTTTCTTT.

The chain uses TRBV5-1 and TRBJ2-5, with 7 bases that match TRBD1. After removal of 3 bases from V and 1 base from J, the junction contained 3 bases not matched to a gene. Germline CDR1 and CDR2: SGHRS and YFSETQ. This CDR3 has 14 amino acids. The CDR3 nucleotides read TGCGCCAGCAGCTCGGGACAGCCCCAAGAGACCCAGTACTTC. It yields the protein CASSSGQPQETQYF.

The V and J genes are TRBV10-2 and TRBJ2-1; 13 bases agree with TRBD2. With 5 bases clipped from V and 8 bases from J, the junction kept 9 bases outside the gene matches. CDR1 and CDR2 (germline): WSHSY, SAAADI. The CDR3 contains 16 residues. CDR3 sequence (DNA): TGCGCCAGCAGTCCTGGGTGGACTAGCGGGAGCGATGAGCAGTTCTTC. Its protein product is CASSPGWTSGSDEQFF.

The V gene is TRBV5-4, the J gene TRBJ2-7; possibly TRBD1 or TRBD2 for D (5 bases each). Germline V gene lookup returns CDR1 SGHNT and CDR2 YYREEE (reference sequence). The ends were cut back, 3 bases at V and 3 bases at J, with 10 bases in the middle. The CDR3 has 13 amino acids. The CDR3, as DNA: TGTGCCAGCAGCTCGGGACCCCGCTACGAGCAGTACTTC. This gives the protein CASSSGPRYEQYF.

This chain connects TRBV6-1 to TRBJ2-7; D is possibly TRBD2 (6 bases). CDR3 length: 15 residues. The germline V gene has CDR1 MNHNS and CDR2 SASEGT. Trimming took 3 bases from V and 4 from J, leaving 16 bases between them. CDR3: CASSEEGGSPYEQYF. For the CDR3, the DNA is TGTGCCAGCAGTGAGGAGGGAGGATCCCCTTACGAGCAGTACTTC.

The chain employs TRBV7-2 and TRBJ1-1; D uncertain. CDR1 and CDR2 (germline): SGHTA, FQGNSA. Trimming shortened V by 2 bases and J by 6 bases, and 19 bases separated the two germline ends. The CDR3 loop spans 16 amino acids. The CDR3 region is CASSLTDRVVFSEAFF. For the CDR3, the DNA is TGTGCCAGCAGCTTAACCGATAGGGTAGTTTTTTCTGAAGCTTTCTTT.

Worth noting for this clone: A read error is the likely source, as a far larger clone sits one nucleotide away. Distinct nucleotide sequences in the sample also encode this CDR3. The rearrangement links TRBV11-3 to TRBJ1-1; no reliable D call. Germline CDR1 reads SGHNT; CDR2 reads YENEEA. There are 14 residues in the CDR3. CDR3: CASSFSGMNTEAFF. The CDR3, as DNA: TGTGCCAGTAGCTTTTCCGGGATGAACACTGAAGCTTTCTTT.

As concerns this clone: This is likely an artifact of a read error, given a far larger clone one base away. Lacking the conserved final phenylalanine or tryptophan, this CDR3 likely reflects a read error. This chain joins TRBV11-2 and TRBJ1-1; 8 nucleotides agree with TRBD1. The CDR3 spans 14 residues. Germline CDR1 is SGHAT and CDR2 is FQNNGV. The V and J ends lost 1 base and 6 bases, in that order; junction bases with no gene match: 4. This CDR3 reads CASSLVSQGAEAFI. The CDR3 DNA reads as TGTGCCAGCAGCTTAGTCTCACAGGGGGCTGAAGCTTTCATT.

Here the CDR3 reads CASSPQDRNNEQFF. The CDR3 DNA reads as TGTGCCAGCAGCCCCCAAGACAGGAACAATGAGCAGTTCTTC. This chain joins TRBV7-6 and TRBJ2-1, with a possible D match to TRBD1 (6 bases). CDR3 length: 14 residues. Germline CDR1 and CDR2: SGHVS and FNYEAQ. V was trimmed by 5 bases and J by 5 bases, leaving 13 bases between them.

The table lists this clone with a few counts. This chain uses TRBV2 with TRBJ1-1; D gene uncertain. This CDR3 region has 14 residues. Germline-derived CDR1 and CDR2 are SNHLY and FYNNEI. V was shortened by 10 bases and J by 1 base, with 16 bases between the two germline ends. This chain's CDR3 is CAIPRETENTEAFF. The DNA for the CDR3 is TGTGCCATCCCCCGGGAGACTGAGAACACTGAAGCTTTCTTT.